The TCR beta chain under discussion was sequenced for a study of T cell responses to AZD1222 COVID-19 vaccine. Of note for this clone: Its antigen is unknown.

Trimming removed 2 bases from V and 4 bases from J, with 12 bases in between. In germline, CDR1 is MNHEY, CDR2 SVGEGT. The CDR3 spans 14 residues. The table came from immunoSEQ multiplex PCR; TCRdb's copy has only in-frame clones and leaves some out. The sample has about 110,000 clones, around nine tenths seen once. Study-level points and caveats: Recipients of AZD1222 seropositive at baseline numbered only 6 or 7. Only after the peak T cell response were repertoires sampled. Among vaccine-associated CD4 TCRs, coverage spanned spike, with dominance at 160-218 and 743-854.

The sequence derives from an adult in good health. The rearrangement links TRBV6-2 or TRBV6-3 to TRBJ2-7; D is tentatively TRBD1 or TRBD2 (5 bases each). The sample here was peripheral blood, taken on day 0 of AZD1222 vaccination. The CDR3 bases are TGTGCCAGCAGTTACAGAGGGGAGTCTTACGAGCAGTACTTC. It encodes CASSYRGESYEQYF.